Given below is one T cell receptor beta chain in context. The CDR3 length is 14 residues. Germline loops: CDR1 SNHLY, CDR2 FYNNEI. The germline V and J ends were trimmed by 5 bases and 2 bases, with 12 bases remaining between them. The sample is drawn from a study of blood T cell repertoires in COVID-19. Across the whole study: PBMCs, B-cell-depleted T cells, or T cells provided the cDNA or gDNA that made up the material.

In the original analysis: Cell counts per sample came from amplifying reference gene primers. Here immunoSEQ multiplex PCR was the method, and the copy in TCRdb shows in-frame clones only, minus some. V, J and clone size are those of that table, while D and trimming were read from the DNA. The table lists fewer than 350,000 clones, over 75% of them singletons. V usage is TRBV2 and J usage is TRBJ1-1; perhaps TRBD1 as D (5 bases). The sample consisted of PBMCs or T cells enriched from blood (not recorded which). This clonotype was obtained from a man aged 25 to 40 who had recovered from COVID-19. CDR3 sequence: CASSMLGGNTEAFF. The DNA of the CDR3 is TGTGCCAGCAGTATGTTGGGGGGTAACACTGAAGCTTTCTTT.